These 27 T cell receptor beta chains were sequenced from one sample in a study of T cell responses to AZD1222 COVID-19 vaccine. Here immunoSEQ multiplex PCR was the method, and the copy in TCRdb shows in-frame clones only, minus some. Of 150,000 to 200,000 clones in the sample, roughly nine tenths were seen once. The sequences come from peripheral blood, collected on day 0 of AZD1222 vaccination. Receptor source: an adult in good health.

Regarding this clone: This sample also contains other DNA sequences that code for the same CDR3. This chain uses TRBV9 with TRBJ2-3, with no clear D. There are 13 residues in the CDR3. From germline, CDR1 is SGDLS and CDR2 YYNGEE. V lost 0 bases and J 0 bases, leaving 2 bases between the germline ends. DNA for the CDR3: TGTGCCAGCAGCGTAGTTAGCACAGATACGCAGTATTTT. Translating gives CASSVVSTDTQYF.

The chain has TRBV5-1 and TRBJ2-1, with D perhaps TRBD1 (6 bases). V was pared by 6 bases and J by 5 bases, with 12 bases between. Germline CDR1 SGHRS, CDR2 YFSETQ. The CDR3 runs 13 residues. The chain's CDR3 is CASTWGLNNEQFF. The CDR3 DNA sequence: TGCGCCAGCACTTGGGGGCTTAACAATGAGCAGTTCTTC.

The rearrangement uses TRBV12-5 and TRBJ2-5; 9 bases are a match to TRBD2. Unmatched junction bases numbered 8, after V lost 1 base and J lost 5 bases. This CDR3 is 16 amino acids long. Germline loops: CDR1 LGHNT, CDR2 FRNRAP. DNA for the CDR3: TGTGCTAGTGGTTTGGCTCAGGCGGGGGGGCGGGAGACCCAGTACTTC. It translates to CASGLAQAGGRETQYF.

This sequence joins TRBV9 and TRBJ1-1, with D perhaps TRBD1 (6 bases). The CDR3 loop spans 15 amino acids. V lost 3 bases, J lost 1 base, and 13 bases lay in between. CDR1 is SGDLS, CDR2 YYNGEE, per germline. CDR3 loop: CASSANQQGNTEAFF. DNA of the CDR3: TGTGCCAGCAGCGCCAACCAACAGGGGAACACTGAAGCTTTCTTT.

The V call is TRBV5-3, the J call TRBJ1-2; the D gene is possibly TRBD1 (5 bases). TRBV5-3 is flagged as an ORF with uncertain function. V dropped 4 bases and J dropped 8 bases, with 18 bases sitting between them. The CDR3 is 14 amino acids. The CDR3 DNA sequence: TGTGCCAGAAGCACTGAGGGACGACAAGGCGGCTACACCTTC. Amino acid sequence: CARSTEGRQGGYTF.

The chain uses TRBV7-8 and TRBJ1-3; D unclear. Germline CDR1 reads SGHVS; CDR2 reads FQNEAQ. V was cut by 5 bases and J by 3 bases, with 11 bases left in between. The CDR3 has 14 residues. CDR3 region: CASSPGDSGNTIYF. The CDR3 region has the DNA TGTGCCAGCAGCCCAGGTGATAGTGGAAACACCATATATTTT. Full variable domain (rest looked up from reference TRBV7-8 and TRBJ1-3): GAGVSQSPRYKVAKRGQDVALRCDPISGHVSLFWYQQALGQGPEFLTYFQNEAQLDKSGLPSDRFFAERPEGSVSTLKIQRTQQEDSAVYLCASSPGDSGNTIYFGEGSWLTVV.

This clone was detected only once. The chain has TRBV28 and TRBJ2-3; no clear D gene. The length of the CDR3 is 17 residues. The germline V and J ends were trimmed by 4 bases and 0 bases, with 17 bases remaining between them. CDR1 MDHEN and CDR2 SYDVKM come from the germline V gene. The DNA of the CDR3 is TGTGCCAGCAGTTCGGCGGTTGGGTCATATAGCACAGATACGCAGTATTTT. It encodes CASSSAVGSYSTDTQYF.

In this sample, this clone turned up once. V is TRBV15 and J is TRBJ1-5; D is ambiguous. V lost 3 bases and J 0 bases, leaving 6 bases between the germline ends. The length of the CDR3 is 14 residues. CDR1 LNHNV and CDR2 YYDKDF come from the germline V gene (reference sequence). CDR3 in DNA: TGTGCCACCAGCAGGGGTGGTAGCAATCAGCCCCAGCATTTT. The encoded protein is CATSRGGSNQPQHF.

This clone was counted a single time. The chain combines TRBV24-1 with TRBJ1-5; D uncertain. V was pared by 4 bases and J by 4 bases, with 10 bases between. The CDR3 is made up of 14 amino acids. The germline gives CDR1 KGHDR, CDR2 SFDVKD. The CDR3 protein is CATSDLKDNQPQHF. CDR3 DNA: TGTGCCACCAGTGACTTGAAGGATAATCAGCCCCAGCATTTT.

This sequence joins TRBV5-1 and TRBJ1-5; 7 positions match TRBD1. The V segment lost 1 base and the J segment 0 bases; nucleotides outside the gene matches: 4. The CDR3 has 16 amino acids. Germline CDR1 reads SGHRS; CDR2 reads YFSETQ. The CDR3 spells CASSLSGTDSNQPQHF. CDR3 coding DNA: TGCGCCAGCAGCTTGTCCGGGACAGATAGCAATCAGCCCCAGCATTTT.

The V and J genes are TRBV27 and TRBJ2-7; D tentatively fits TRBD1 or TRBD2 (5 bases each). With 6 bases removed from V and 4 bases from J, the gap between germline ends came to 13 bases. CDR1 is MNHEY and CDR2 is SMNVEV in the germline V gene (reference sequence). The CDR3 covers 13 residues. CDR3 region: CASSLSWGYEQYF. The DNA of the CDR3 is TGTGCCAGCAGCCTGAGTTGGGGGTACGAGCAGTACTTC.

CDR3 loop: CAISEVSSNTEAFF. The CDR3 DNA sequence: TGTGCCATCAGTGAGGTCAGTTCGAACACTGAAGCTTTCTTT. The V gene is TRBV10-3, the J gene TRBJ1-1; D is uncertain. The CDR3 contains 14 residues. The germline V and J ends were trimmed by 2 bases and 1 base, with 8 bases remaining between them. Germline CDR1 ENHRY, CDR2 SYGVKD.

The chain recombines TRBV10-1 with TRBJ1-1; D gene uncertain. CDR1 WNHNN and CDR2 SYGVQD come from the germline V gene (reference sequence). Trimming left V 6 bases short and J 0 bases short, with 8 bases between. The CDR3 sequence is 13 residues long. The CDR3 region has the DNA TGCGCCAGCAGCCGGGAGTTGAACACTGAAGCTTTCTTT. Translation: CASSRELNTEAFF.

The J gene is TRBJ2-3, the V gene TRBV27, with D hard to call. The CDR3 is made up of 12 amino acids. V gave up 10 bases and J gave up 0 bases, with 8 bases separating them. The germline gives CDR1 MNHEY, CDR2 SMNVEV (reference sequence). CDR3 loop: CAIQTSTDTQYF. CDR3 bases: TGTGCCATCCAAACTAGCACAGATACGCAGTATTTT.

The chain combines TRBV19 with TRBJ2-7; D possibly matches TRBD1 or TRBD2 (5 bases each). Germline CDR1 and CDR2: LNHDA and SQIVND (reference sequence). The CDR3 has 15 residues. The V gene lost 1 base and the J gene lost 2 bases, with 12 bases spanning the gap. The DNA for the CDR3 is TGTGCCAGTAGTATAGGAGGGCAGGGAACCTACGAGCAGTACTTC. It yields the protein CASSIGGQGTYEQYF. Filled out from reference TRBV19 and TRBJ2-7, the complete variable domain reads DGGITQSPKYLFRKEGQNVTLSCEQNLNHDAMYWYRQDPGQGLRLIYYSQIVNDFQKGDIAEGYSVSREKKESFPLTVTSAQKNPTAFYLCASSIGGQGTYEQYFGPGTRLTVT.

V gene TRBV20-1 combines with J gene TRBJ1-2; no clear D gene. V lost 6 bases and J 3 bases, leaving 8 bases between the germline ends. The CDR3 totals 11 residues. Germline V gene sequence: CDR1 DFQATT, CDR2 SNEGSKA (reference sequence). The CDR3 sequence is CSARTDYGYTF. CDR3 in DNA: TGCAGTGCCCGGACGGACTATGGCTACACCTTC.

The rearrangement joins TRBV11-2 to TRBJ1-1; the match to TRBD1 covers 9 bases. V trimming: 10 bases; J trimming: 4 bases; junction bases outside the gene matches: 13. Germline-derived CDR1 and CDR2 are SGHAT and FQNNGV. The length of the CDR3 is 15 residues. CDR3 protein: CATERQGQGGTEAFF. For the CDR3, the DNA is TGTGCCACCGAGAGGCAGGGACAGGGCGGCACTGAAGCTTTCTTT.

The chain uses TRBV28 and TRBJ1-2; D is ambiguous. This CDR3 has 11 residues. The V end was cut by 6 bases, the J end by 4 bases, with 6 bases between. Germline-derived CDR1 and CDR2 are MDHEN and SYDVKM. CDR3 sequence: CASRGGYGYTF. The CDR3 nucleotides are TGTGCCAGCAGAGGCGGCTATGGCTACACCTTC.

Here the CDR3 DNA reads TGTGCCATCAAGACGGGACAGGGTGACACTGAAGCTTTCTTT. Translating it yields CAIKTGQGDTEAFF. The J gene is TRBJ1-1, the V gene TRBV10-3, with TRBD1 matching over 9 bases. This CDR3 is built from 14 residues. Germline V CDR1 and CDR2: ENHRY, SYGVKD. The trim removed 7 bases at V and 3 bases at J, leaving 6 bases unmatched.

This chain uses TRBV10-1 with TRBJ2-1, with D perhaps matching TRBD1 or TRBD2 (5 bases each). This CDR3 region has 17 residues. Germline V lookup: CDR1 WNHNN, CDR2 SYGVQD (reference sequence). V dropped 5 bases and J dropped 0 bases, with 17 bases sitting between them. DNA of the CDR3: TGCGCCAGCAGTAGGATCCGGGACCCCAGCTCCTACAATGAGCAGTTCTTC. This codes for CASSRIRDPSSYNEQFF.

The chain uses TRBV3-1 (or the pseudogene TRBV3-2) and TRBJ1-1; D possibly corresponds to TRBD1 (5 bases). V lost 4 bases, J lost 0 bases, and 12 bases lay in between. The CDR3 contains 15 residues. Germline CDR1 reads LGHDT; CDR2 reads YNNKEL (reference sequence). Written as DNA, the CDR3 is TGTGCCAGCAGCCCGGGGCCGCGAATGAACACTGAAGCTTTCTTT. Protein product: CASSPGPRMNTEAFF.

The chain recombines TRBV30 with TRBJ1-2; 9 bases line up with TRBD1. The CDR3 consists of 15 residues. Germline assignment: CDR1 GTSNPN and CDR2 SVGIG (reference sequence). The ends lost 1 base at V and 4 bases at J; junction bases unmatched: 7. CDR3 DNA sequence: TGTGCCTGGAGTGCAGTGGACAGGGGACGCTATGGCTACACCTTC. This encodes CAWSAVDRGRYGYTF.

The chain links TRBV6-5 to TRBJ1-2, with 8 positions matching TRBD1. The junction had 6 bases not matched to a gene; V was cut back by 2 bases and J by 7 bases. This CDR3 is built from 14 residues. Germline loops: CDR1 MNHEY, CDR2 SVGAGI. CDR3 DNA sequence: TGTGCCAGCAGTTACCAGGGGGCCTATGGTGGCTACACCTTC. Translation gives CASSYQGAYGGYTF.

V and J are TRBV6-5 and TRBJ1-6; D is undetermined. The V end lost 0 bases, the J end lost 9 bases, and 15 bases lay between the germline ends. The germline CDR1 and CDR2 sequences are MNHEY and SVGAGI. CDR3 length: 16 residues. Here the CDR3 reads CASSYSKRRSGSPLHF. The DNA for the CDR3 is TGTGCCAGCAGTTACTCGAAGAGGCGATCCGGTTCACCCCTCCACTTT.

This chain joins TRBV7-8 and TRBJ2-7; no firm D call. Germline loops: CDR1 SGHVS, CDR2 FQNEAQ. The CDR3 is made up of 12 amino acids. Trimming took 5 bases from V and 6 from J, leaving 11 bases between them. CDR3 DNA sequence: TGTGCCAGCAGCCAAGGGCAAGGCGAGCAGTACTTC. Encoded protein: CASSQGQGEQYF. The variable domain in full, completed from reference TRBV7-8 and TRBJ2-7, reads GAGVSQSPRYKVAKRGQDVALRCDPISGHVSLFWYQQALGQGPEFLTYFQNEAQLDKSGLPSDRFFAERPEGSVSTLKIQRTQQEDSAVYLCASSQGQGEQYFGPGTRLTVT.

The chain carries TRBV16 and TRBJ1-1; D might be TRBD1 (6 bases). Germline-derived CDR1 and CDR2 are KGHSY and FQNENV. This CDR3 contains 15 residues. Trimming stripped 0 bases from V and 0 bases from J, with 8 bases between. The CDR3 reads CASSQSWGLNTEAFF. The CDR3 DNA is TGTGCCAGCAGCCAATCCTGGGGGCTGAACACTGAAGCTTTCTTT.

The chain employs TRBV6-5 and TRBJ2-1; the D gene is possibly TRBD2 (5 bases). There are 15 residues in the CDR3. V gave up 2 bases and J gave up 0 bases, with 8 bases separating them. Germline lookup yields CDR1 MNHEY and CDR2 SVGAGI. The CDR3: CASSYSGPSYNEQFF. CDR3 sequence (DNA): TGTGCCAGCAGTTACAGCGGTCCCTCCTACAATGAGCAGTTCTTC.